This T cell receptor (beta chain) comes out of a study of identical twins. Notes on the study in general: Out-of-frame TCR alpha sharing in monozygotic twins exceeded recombination model predictions.

Template switching supplied a universal primer site; unique molecular identifiers were carried on the cDNA. TCRdb ran MiXCR on the 5' RACE reads and lists one entry per CDR3 protein. The data show about 470,000 distinct CDR3 sequences, 24% seen once. J was trimmed by 3 bases and V by 10 bases; bases with no gene match: 14. The V gene's germline CDR1 is ENHRY and CDR2 SYGVKD. The CDR3 consists of 17 residues. This clonotype has just one count. Antigen unknown. This same sample was also taken into another study, of T cells expressing NK-cell markers. That work adds: In 6 or 7 donors, dominant NKG2C+ clonotypes were roughly 1.0-8% of CD8+ T cells.

Sequenced input: CD4+ T cells sorted from blood. The rearrangement uses TRBV10-3 and TRBJ2-5; 13 bases are shared with TRBD2. The sequence derives from a young woman in good health. CDR3 nucleotides: TGTGCCACCCTTACGTACTTCGGGACTAGCGGGGAAGAGACCCAGTACTTC. Its translation: CATLTYFGTSGEETQYF.